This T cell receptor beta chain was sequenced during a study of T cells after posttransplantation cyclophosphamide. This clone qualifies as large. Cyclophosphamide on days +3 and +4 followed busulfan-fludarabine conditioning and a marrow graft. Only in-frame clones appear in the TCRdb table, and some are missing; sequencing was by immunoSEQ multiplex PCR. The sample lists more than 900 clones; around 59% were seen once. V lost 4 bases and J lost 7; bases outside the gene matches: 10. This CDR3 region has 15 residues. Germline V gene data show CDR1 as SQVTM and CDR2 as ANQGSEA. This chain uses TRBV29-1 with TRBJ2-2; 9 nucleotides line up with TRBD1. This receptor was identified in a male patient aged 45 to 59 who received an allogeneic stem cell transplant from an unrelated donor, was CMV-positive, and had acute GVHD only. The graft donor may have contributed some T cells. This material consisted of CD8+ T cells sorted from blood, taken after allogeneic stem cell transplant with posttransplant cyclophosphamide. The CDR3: CSVGGDRVESGELFF. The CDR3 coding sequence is TGCAGCGTTGGTGGGGACAGGGTAGAGAGCGGGGAGCTGTTTTTT.